A selection of T cell receptor beta chains follows, all from one sample in a study of blood T cell repertoires in COVID-19. Data came from immunoSEQ multiplex PCR; TCRdb stores just in-frame clones and leaves some out. The data contain about 210,000 clones, 86% of them seen just once; the ten biggest clones take up around 4.5%. The specimen sequenced was PBMCs or T cells enriched from blood (not recorded which). The source of these receptors is a woman in her 30s who had been exposed to COVID-19. Both conserved end residues are part of each CDR3. Fields, in order: D gene, clone size, V gene, J gene, CDR3 DNA, CDR3 protein. A D gene is named only where the DNA matches it firmly. Clone size is not always given. Where it is, it says once, few, many or a class for expanded clones.

.	.	TRBV6-1	TRBJ2-7	TGTGCCAGCAGTGACAGGGGCCTCGCTACCTACGAGCAGTACTTC	CASSDRGLATYEQYF
.	.	TRBV5-1	TRBJ2-5	TGCGCCAGCAGCTTCTTCCCAGGGGGGGAGACCCAGTACTTC	CASSFFPGGETQYF
.	.	TRBV10-1	TRBJ1-1	TGCGCCAGCAGTGAGCGGCAGGGTGGGACTGAAGCTTTCTTT	CASSERQGGTEAFF
.	.	TRBV5-1	TRBJ2-7	TGCGCCAGCAGCTTACAGACAGGCCTGATGAGCGAGCAGTACTTC	CASSLQTGLMSEQYF
TRBD1	.	TRBV5-8	TRBJ2-5	TGTGCCAGCAGCCCGGGACAGCTCAGAGAGACCCAGTACTTC	CASSPGQLRETQYF
.	.	TRBV5-6	TRBJ1-2	TGTGCCAGCAGCCCAAGGGGCTATGGCTACACCTTC	CASSPRGYGYTF
TRBD2	.	TRBV11-3	TRBJ2-1	TGTGCCAGCAGGTCGGGCGGGGGGGAGGTTGAGCAGTTCTTC	CASRSGGGEVEQFF
.	.	TRBV3-1/TRBV3-2	TRBJ2-7	TGTGCCAGCAGCCAAGTCGGGGGCGAGCAGTACTTC	CASSQVGGEQYF
.	.	TRBV28	TRBJ2-3	TGTGCCAGCAGTTTCGGAGATACGCAGTATTTT	CASSFGDTQYF
.	once	TRBV27	TRBJ2-2	TGTGCCAGCAGTTTCCTTGTAGGGGGGGCCGGGGAGCTGTTTTTT	CASSFLVGGAGELFF
.	.	TRBV7-2	TRBJ1-3	TGTGCCAGCAGTCAATCCCCCAGGACAAGCTCTGGAAACACCATATATTTT	CASSQSPRTSSGNTIYF
TRBD1	few	TRBV6-6	TRBJ2-7	TGTGCCAGCAGTCGAAGTAGCTCCGGGACAGGGGTCTACGAGCAGTACTTC	CASSRSSSGTGVYEQYF
TRBD1	.	TRBV18	TRBJ1-4	TGTGCCAGCTCACCAAATACAGGGGCTGAAAAACTGTTTTTT	CASSPNTGAEKLFF
.	.	TRBV24-1	TRBJ2-1	TGTGCCACCAGTGACATTTCCTACAATGAGCAGTTCTTC	CATSDISYNEQFF
TRBD1	.	TRBV30	TRBJ1-2	TGTGCCTGGAGGTCTTCCGGGACAGGGGGACACTATGGCTACACCTTC	CAWRSSGTGGHYGYTF
TRBD1	.	TRBV7-9	TRBJ1-4	TGTGCCAGCAGCTTAGAGGGTGAGACAGGGCCCGAAAAACTGTTTTTT	CASSLEGETGPEKLFF
.	.	TRBV5-1	TRBJ1-4	TGCGCCAGCAGCTTCCGGGATGCAACTAATGAAAAACTGTTTTTT	CASSFRDATNEKLFF
TRBD2	.	TRBV5-1	TRBJ2-3	TGCGCCAGCAGCCCTATCGGGGGGGATACGCAGTATTTT	CASSPIGGDTQYF
TRBD1	.	TRBV9	TRBJ1-3	TGTGCCAGCAGCCCCAAGGACAGGGTTTGGGACACCATATATTTT	CASSPKDRVWDTIYF
.	.	TRBV11-1	TRBJ2-7	TGTGCCAGCAGCTTAACAGGGTTACCCTACGAGCAGTACTTC	CASSLTGLPYEQYF
.	few	TRBV2	TRBJ1-1	TGTGCCAGCAGTGTCACCGTTATGGCGGAGAGGAACACTGAAGCTTTCTTT	CASSVTVMAERNTEAFF
.	.	TRBV7-9	TRBJ2-3	TGTGCCTCCCCGGGGGATATTACAGATACGCAGTATTTT	CASPGDITDTQYF
.	.	TRBV5-1	TRBJ1-4	TGCGCCAGCAGCTTGTTTGAGCTGTCTAATGAAAAACTGTTTTTT	CASSLFELSNEKLFF
.	.	TRBV5-1	TRBJ2-3	TGCGCCAGCAGCGCTCACTCCAGCACAGATACGCAGTATTTT	CASSAHSSTDTQYF
.	.	TRBV11-3	TRBJ2-7	TGTGCCAGCAGCTTTCAATTAGCGGCCGACGAGCAGTACTTC	CASSFQLAADEQYF
TRBD2	once	TRBV27	TRBJ2-7	TGTGCCAGCAGGGGGGCCCCCCTTCTAGCGGGGTCTTCCTACGAGCAGTACTTC	CASRGAPLLAGSSYEQYF
.	.	TRBV6-5	TRBJ1-1	TGTGCCAGCAGTTACTCCAGATCGCTGAACACTGAAGCTTTCTTT	CASSYSRSLNTEAFF
TRBD1	few	TRBV11-3	TRBJ1-5	TGTGCCAGCAGCTTAAGGGGGCACGCACAGGGGGCTTATCAGCCCCAGCATTTT	CASSLRGHAQGAYQPQHF
.	.	TRBV19	TRBJ2-7	TGTGCCAGTAGTCTAACGGCGGACTCCTACGAGCAGTACTTC	CASSLTADSYEQYF
TRBD2	once	TRBV30	TRBJ2-1	TGTGCCTGGAGTTCAGGGCTTTCTGGGGGGGGTAAGCAGTTCTTC	CAWSSGLSGGGKQFF
.	.	TRBV6-6	TRBJ2-3	TGTGCCAGCAGTCACAGGGAGCGATTAACAACAAGGGGAGATACGCAGTATTTT	CASSHRERLTTRGDTQYF
.	.	TRBV14	TRBJ1-2	TGTGCCAGCAGCCATAGCCGAGCTAACTATGGCTACACCTTC	CASSHSRANYGYTF
.	once	TRBV5-1	TRBJ1-2	TGCGCCAGCAGCGGACATACGGACGGCTATGGCTACACCTTC	CASSGHTDGYGYTF
.	.	TRBV7-9	TRBJ1-1	TGTGCCAGCAGCCCCTCCTCGGGGTGGGCTTTCTTT	CASSPSSGWAFF
.	.	TRBV10-3	TRBJ1-1	TGTGCCATCAGTGAGTCAGGTCGGGAGGGGGGCACTGAAGCTTTCTTT	CAISESGREGGTEAFF
TRBD2	once	TRBV18	TRBJ2-3	TGTGCCAGCTCACCAGAGCGGGGGGCGAAAGATACGCAGTATTTT	CASSPERGAKDTQYF
TRBD1	.	TRBV5-1	TRBJ1-6	TGCGCCAGCAGCCCGGGACAGGAGAATTCACCCCTCCACTTT	CASSPGQENSPLHF
.	.	TRBV5-4	TRBJ2-3	TGTGCCAGCTCCTCTCCAGCAGATACGCAGTATTTT	CASSSPADTQYF
TRBD1	.	TRBV4-2	TRBJ2-5	TGTGCCAGCAGCCAAGCGGGACAGCAAGAGACCCAGTACTTC	CASSQAGQQETQYF
TRBD2	.	TRBV7-3	TRBJ2-1	TGTGCCAGCTCCCGTGGGGGGGGTGGACGGGCCAATGAGCAGTTCTTC	CASSRGGGGRANEQFF
TRBD1	.	TRBV3-1/TRBV3-2	TRBJ1-5	TGTGCCAGCAGCCAATCGTCGCAGGGGGCGAATCAGCCCCAGCATTTT	CASSQSSQGANQPQHF
.	.	TRBV30	TRBJ2-2	TGTGCCTGGAGTCCGGGGTACACCGGGGAGCTGTTTTTT	CAWSPGYTGELFF
.	.	TRBV20-1	TRBJ1-1	TGCAGTGTGGTACAGGGCAGTGAAGCTTTCTTT	CSVVQGSEAFF
.	once	TRBV14	TRBJ1-4	TGTGCCAGCAGCCACTCCCACTCCACAACTAATGAAAAACTGTTTTTT	CASSHSHSTTNEKLFF
.	.	TRBV6-1	TRBJ1-4	TGTGCCAGCAGTGATGAAGTTGTGGGAGGGGAAAAACTGTTTTTT	CASSDEVVGGEKLFF